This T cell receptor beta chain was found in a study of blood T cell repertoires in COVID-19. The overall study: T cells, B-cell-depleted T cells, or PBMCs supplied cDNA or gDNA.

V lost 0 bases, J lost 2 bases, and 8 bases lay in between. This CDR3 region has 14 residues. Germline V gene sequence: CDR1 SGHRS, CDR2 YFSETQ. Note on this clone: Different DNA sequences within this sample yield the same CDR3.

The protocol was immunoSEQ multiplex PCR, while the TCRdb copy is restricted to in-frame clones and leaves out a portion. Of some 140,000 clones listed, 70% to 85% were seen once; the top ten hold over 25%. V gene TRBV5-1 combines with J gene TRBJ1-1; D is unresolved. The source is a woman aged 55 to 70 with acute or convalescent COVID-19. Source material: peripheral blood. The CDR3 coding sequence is TGCGCCAGCAGCTTGGTTGGCTCTAACACTGAAGCTTTCTTT. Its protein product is CASSLVGSNTEAFF.